These 10 T cell receptor beta chains share one sample of origin, sequenced in a study of Ad26.COV2.S vaccination and SARS-CoV-2 variants. Stated treatment: around 19 received Ad26.COV2.S at low or high dose, single or two shots; roughly five received placebo; per-sample allocation not given. The samples date from day 63 after the first vaccine or placebo injection. Measured with immunoSEQ multiplex PCR; TCRdb has only the in-frame clones, and not every one. The sample lists about 420,000 clones, approximately 90% seen once, with approximately 4% in the top ten. The sample in question was peripheral blood, obtained in a trial of Ad26.COV2.S vaccine versus placebo. The receptors were gathered from a person between 18 and 60 years old who received the Ad26.COV2.S COVID-19 vaccine or a placebo.

A word on this clone: This specimen includes other DNA sequences encoding the same CDR3. This chain links TRBV9 with TRBJ2-3, with 7 bases aligning to TRBD2. The CDR3 loop spans 15 amino acids. Trimming took 0 bases from V and 2 from J; bases not matched to a gene: 3. Germline values: CDR1 SGDLS, CDR2 YYNGEE. Written as DNA, the CDR3 is TGTGCCAGCAGCGTAGGGGCGGGGGACACAGATACGCAGTATTTT. Its protein is CASSVGAGDTDTQYF.

This clone showed up just once. Other DNA sequences in this specimen translate into the identical CDR3. The chain recombines TRBV4-2 with TRBJ2-7, with D hard to call. The CDR3 runs 13 residues. Germline lookup yields CDR1 LGHNA and CDR2 YNFKEQ. V lost 1 base and J lost 1, with 5 bases in between. The CDR3 coding sequence is TGTGCCAGCAGCCAAGGGGTTTCCTACGAGCAGTACTTC. Translating gives CASSQGVSYEQYF.

The chain uses TRBV13 and TRBJ2-7, with 12 bases matching TRBD2. The CDR3 runs to 15 residues. V lost 1 base and J lost 6; bases outside the gene matches: 4. The germline gives CDR1 PRHDT, CDR2 FYEKMQ (reference sequence). The DNA for the CDR3 is TGTGCCAGCAGCTTAGCTAGCGGGGGGGCCGGCGAGCAGTACTTC. Translating gives CASSLASGGAGEQYF.

The DNA for the CDR3 is TGTGCCACCAGCAGAGATATGGGGACTGGGGCCAACGTCCTGACTTTC. Translated: CATSRDMGTGANVLTF. The chain employs TRBV15 and TRBJ2-6; D call uncertain. Trimming removed 0 bases from V and 2 bases from J, with 8 bases in between. The CDR3 consists of 16 residues. Germline V gives CDR1 LNHNV, CDR2 YYDKDF (reference sequence).

The chain is built from TRBV5-1 and TRBJ1-5; D gene uncertain. The germline CDR1 and CDR2 sequences are SGHRS and YFSETQ. The CDR3 is 14 amino acids. The ends were cut back, 7 bases at V and 1 base at J, with 12 bases in the middle. CDR3 amino acids: CASRADGSNQPQHF. The CDR3 region has the DNA TGCGCCAGCCGTGCGGACGGAAGCAATCAGCCCCAGCATTTT.

The gene calls are TRBV4-3 and TRBJ2-7, with a tentative D call TRBD2 (6 bases). CDR1 is LGHNA, CDR2 YSLEER, per germline. Trimming pared 0 bases from V and 3 bases from J, leaving 15 bases between. CDR3 size: 16 residues. The CDR3: CASSQDWPGLHYEQYF. The CDR3 DNA follows: TGCGCCAGCAGCCAAGATTGGCCCGGACTACACTACGAGCAGTACTTC.

This chain connects TRBV19 to TRBJ2-2, with D hard to call. Trimming pared 1 base from V and 1 base from J, leaving 4 bases between. The CDR3 is 14 amino acids. Germline V gene data show CDR1 as LNHDA and CDR2 as SQIVND (reference sequence). CDR3 nucleotide sequence: TGTGCCAGTAGTATAGGCAAGAACACCGGGGAGCTGTTTTTT. This encodes CASSIGKNTGELFF.

CDR3 protein: CASRVSLVGGELFF. CDR3 DNA: TGTGCCAGTAGGGTTAGCCTAGTTGGCGGGGAGCTGTTTTTT. The chain links TRBV19 to TRBJ2-2; D gene unclear. CDR1 is LNHDA, CDR2 SQIVND, per germline (reference sequence). Trimming took off 6 bases at V and 7 bases at J, with 15 bases between the two ends. The CDR3 contains 14 residues.

The rearrangement uses TRBV5-1 and TRBJ2-7; D perhaps matches TRBD1 (6 bases). The CDR3 loop spans 15 amino acids. Looked up from germline, CDR1 is SGHRS and CDR2 is YFSETQ. V lost 0 bases to trimming and J lost 3 bases, with 13 bases between them. In DNA form, the CDR3 reads TGCGCCAGCAGCTTGGCACAGGGCCCAAGCTACGAGCAGTACTTC. It codes for CASSLAQGPSYEQYF.

The chain joins TRBV5-1 to TRBJ2-5; 7 positions agree with TRBD2. Germline V gene sequence: CDR1 SGHRS, CDR2 YFSETQ. Trimming took 2 bases from V and 4 from J; bases not matched to a gene: 8. This CDR3 has 15 residues. The CDR3: CASSFQRGNGETQYF. The DNA of the CDR3 is TGCGCCAGCAGCTTCCAGCGGGGTAACGGAGAGACCCAGTACTTC.